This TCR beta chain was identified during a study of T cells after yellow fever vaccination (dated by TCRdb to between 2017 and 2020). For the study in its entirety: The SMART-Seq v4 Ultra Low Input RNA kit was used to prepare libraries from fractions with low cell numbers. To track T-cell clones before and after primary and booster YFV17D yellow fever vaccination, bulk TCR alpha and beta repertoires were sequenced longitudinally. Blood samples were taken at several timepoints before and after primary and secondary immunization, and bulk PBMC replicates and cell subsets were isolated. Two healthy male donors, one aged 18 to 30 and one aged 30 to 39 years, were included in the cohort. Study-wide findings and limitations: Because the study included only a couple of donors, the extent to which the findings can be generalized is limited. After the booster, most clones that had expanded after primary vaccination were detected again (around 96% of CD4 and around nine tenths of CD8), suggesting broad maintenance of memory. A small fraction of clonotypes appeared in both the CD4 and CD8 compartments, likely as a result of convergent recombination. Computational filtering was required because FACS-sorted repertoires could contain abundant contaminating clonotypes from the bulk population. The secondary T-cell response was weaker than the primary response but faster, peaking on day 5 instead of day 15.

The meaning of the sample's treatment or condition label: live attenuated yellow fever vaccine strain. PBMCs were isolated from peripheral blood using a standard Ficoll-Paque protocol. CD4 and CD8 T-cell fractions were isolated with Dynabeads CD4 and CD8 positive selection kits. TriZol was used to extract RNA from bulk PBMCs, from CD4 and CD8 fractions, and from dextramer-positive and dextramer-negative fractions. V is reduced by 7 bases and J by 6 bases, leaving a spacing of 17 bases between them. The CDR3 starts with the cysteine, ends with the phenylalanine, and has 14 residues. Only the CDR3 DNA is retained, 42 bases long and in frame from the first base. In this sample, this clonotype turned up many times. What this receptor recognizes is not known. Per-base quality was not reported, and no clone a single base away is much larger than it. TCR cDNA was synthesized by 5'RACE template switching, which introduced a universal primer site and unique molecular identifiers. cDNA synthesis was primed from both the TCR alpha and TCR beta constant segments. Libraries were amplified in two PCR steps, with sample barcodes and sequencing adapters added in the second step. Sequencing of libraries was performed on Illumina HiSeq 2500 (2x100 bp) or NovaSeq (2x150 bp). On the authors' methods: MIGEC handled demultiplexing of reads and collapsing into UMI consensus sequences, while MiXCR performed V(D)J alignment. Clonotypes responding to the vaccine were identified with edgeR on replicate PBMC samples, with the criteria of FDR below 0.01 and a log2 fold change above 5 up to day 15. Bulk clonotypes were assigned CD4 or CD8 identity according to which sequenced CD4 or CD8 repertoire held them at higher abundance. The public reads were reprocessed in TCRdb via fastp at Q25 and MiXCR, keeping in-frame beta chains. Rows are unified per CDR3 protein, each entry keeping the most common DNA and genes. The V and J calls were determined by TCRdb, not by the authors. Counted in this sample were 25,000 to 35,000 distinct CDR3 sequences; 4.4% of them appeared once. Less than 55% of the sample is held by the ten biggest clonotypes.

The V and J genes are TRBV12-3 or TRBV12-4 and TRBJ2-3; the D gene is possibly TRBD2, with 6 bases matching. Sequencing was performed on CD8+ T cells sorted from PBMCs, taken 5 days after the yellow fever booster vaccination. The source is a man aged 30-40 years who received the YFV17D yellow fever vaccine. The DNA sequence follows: TGTGCCAGCACCTCACCCGGGGGTGTGGATACGCAGTATTTT. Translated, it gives CASTSPGGVDTQYF.